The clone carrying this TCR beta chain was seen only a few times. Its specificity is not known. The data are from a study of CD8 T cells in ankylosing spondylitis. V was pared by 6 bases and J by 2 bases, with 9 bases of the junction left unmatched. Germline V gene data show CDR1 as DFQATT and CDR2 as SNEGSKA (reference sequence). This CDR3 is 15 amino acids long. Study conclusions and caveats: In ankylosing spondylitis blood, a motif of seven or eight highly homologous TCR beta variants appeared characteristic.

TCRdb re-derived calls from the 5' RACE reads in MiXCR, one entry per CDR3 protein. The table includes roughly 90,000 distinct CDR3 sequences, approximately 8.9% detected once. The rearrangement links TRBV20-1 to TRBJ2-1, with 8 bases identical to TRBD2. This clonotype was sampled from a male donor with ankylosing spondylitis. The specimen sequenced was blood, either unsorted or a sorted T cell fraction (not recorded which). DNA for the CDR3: TGCAGTGCCCCCGCCGGGACTAGTGCCTACAATGAGCAGTTCTTC. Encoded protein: CSAPAGTSAYNEQFF.